A single T cell receptor (beta chain) is shown here with its context. Its specificity is unknown. The PCR ran on 60 Vbeta and 13 Jbeta primers. Profiling relied on immunoSEQ multiplex PCR, and the TCRdb table lists in-frame clones only, not all of them. The sample features approximately 190,000 clones, with less than 6.5% in its top ten. Healthy individuals who donated bone marrow served as the donors. The CDR3 length is 16 residues. V trimming: 5 bases; J trimming: 0 bases; junction bases outside the gene matches: 7. The germline V gene encodes CDR1 LNHDA and CDR2 SQIVND (reference sequence). This record belongs to a study of cytomegalovirus exposure and HLA in healthy donors. Whole-study results and caveats: Cytomegalovirus-associated status was assigned to about 170 TCR beta chains.

This chain links TRBV19 with TRBJ2-4, with TRBD2 identical over 7 bases. Sequencing was performed on PBMCs. This TCR derives from a young man in good health and CMV-seronegative. CDR3 sequence (DNA): TGTGCCAGTAGTTTTAACGGGGGGATAGCCAAAAACATTCAGTACTTC. Translation gives CASSFNGGIAKNIQYF.